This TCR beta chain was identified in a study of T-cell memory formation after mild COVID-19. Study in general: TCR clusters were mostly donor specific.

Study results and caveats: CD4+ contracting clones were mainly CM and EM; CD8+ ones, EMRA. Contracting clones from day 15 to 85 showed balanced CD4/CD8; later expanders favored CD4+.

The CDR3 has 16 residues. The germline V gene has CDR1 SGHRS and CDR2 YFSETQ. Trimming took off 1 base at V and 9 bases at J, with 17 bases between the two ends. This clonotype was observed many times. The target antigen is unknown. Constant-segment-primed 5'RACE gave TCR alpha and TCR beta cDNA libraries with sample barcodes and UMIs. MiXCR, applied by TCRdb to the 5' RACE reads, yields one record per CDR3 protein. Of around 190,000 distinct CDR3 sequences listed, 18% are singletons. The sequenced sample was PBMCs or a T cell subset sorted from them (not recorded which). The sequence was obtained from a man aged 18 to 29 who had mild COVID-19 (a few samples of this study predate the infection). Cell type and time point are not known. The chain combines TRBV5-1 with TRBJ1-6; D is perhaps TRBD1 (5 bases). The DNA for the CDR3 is TGCGCCAGCAGCTTGAATTACGCAGGGCCGAGTTCACCCCTCCACTTT. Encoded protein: CASSLNYAGPSSPLHF.